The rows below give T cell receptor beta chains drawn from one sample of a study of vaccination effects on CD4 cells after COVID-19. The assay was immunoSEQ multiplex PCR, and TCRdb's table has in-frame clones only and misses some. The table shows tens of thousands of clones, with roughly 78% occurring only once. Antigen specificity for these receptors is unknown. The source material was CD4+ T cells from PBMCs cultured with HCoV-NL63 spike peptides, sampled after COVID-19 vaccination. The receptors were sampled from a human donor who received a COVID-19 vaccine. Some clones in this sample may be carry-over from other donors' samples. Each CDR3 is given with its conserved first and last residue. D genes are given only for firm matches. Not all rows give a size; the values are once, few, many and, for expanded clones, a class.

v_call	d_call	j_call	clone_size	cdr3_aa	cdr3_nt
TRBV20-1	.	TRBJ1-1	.	CSARTHREAFF	TGCAGTGCTCGTACCCACAGGGAAGCTTTCTTT
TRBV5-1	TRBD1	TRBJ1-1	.	CASSSGQGANTEAFF	TGCGCCAGCAGCTCGGGACAGGGGGCGAACACTGAAGCTTTCTTT
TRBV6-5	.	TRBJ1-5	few	CASSPTAFTNQPQHF	TGTGCCAGCAGCCCAACAGCCTTCACCAATCAGCCCCAGCATTTT
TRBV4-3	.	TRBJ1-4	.	CASSQDSRQGSEKLFF	TGCGCCAGCAGCCAAGATAGTAGGCAGGGAAGTGAAAAACTGTTTTTT
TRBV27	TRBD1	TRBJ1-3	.	CASSRHRGSAGNTIYF	TGTGCCAGCAGTCGCCACAGGGGGTCAGCTGGAAACACCATATATTTT
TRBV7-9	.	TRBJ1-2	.	CASSSGQTQMGYGYTF	TGTGCCAGCAGCAGCGGACAGACACAAATGGGCTATGGCTACACCTTC
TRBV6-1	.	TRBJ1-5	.	CASSALLKGRNQPQHF	TGTGCCAGCAGTGCCCTTTTGAAGGGGAGAAATCAGCCCCAGCATTTT
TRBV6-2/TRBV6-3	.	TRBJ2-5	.	CASSDYIQGETQYF	TGTGCCAGCAGTGATTATATCCAGGGGGAGACCCAGTACTTC
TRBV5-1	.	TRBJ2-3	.	CASSFTGRDTQYF	TGCGCCAGCAGCTTTACGGGGAGGGATACGCAGTATTTT
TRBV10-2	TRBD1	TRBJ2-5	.	CASPRGSGETQYF	TGCGCCAGCCCCAGGGGGAGCGGAGAGACCCAGTACTTC
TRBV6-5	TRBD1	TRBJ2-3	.	CASSYRGQRSDTQYF	TGTGCCAGCAGTTATAGGGGACAGAGATCAGATACGCAGTATTTT
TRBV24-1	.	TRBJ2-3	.	CATSEGSTDTQYF	TGTGCCACCAGTGAAGGGAGCACAGATACGCAGTATTTT
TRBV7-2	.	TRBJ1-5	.	CASSWSGVSGNQPQHF	TGTGCCAGCAGTTGGTCGGGGGTTTCGGGCAATCAGCCCCAGCATTTT
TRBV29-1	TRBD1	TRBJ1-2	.	CSGGPGTGVGGYTF	TGCAGCGGGGGGCCGGGGACAGGGGTTGGTGGCTACACCTTC
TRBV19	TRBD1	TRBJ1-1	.	CASGIGTANTEAFF	TGTGCCAGTGGTATCGGGACAGCGAACACTGAAGCTTTCTTT
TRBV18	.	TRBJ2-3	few	CASSPSRRASSTDTQYF	TGTGCCAGCTCACCTTCCCGCAGGGCCTCTAGCACAGATACGCAGTATTTT
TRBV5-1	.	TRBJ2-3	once	CASSSTSSSTDTQYF	TGCGCCAGCTCGAGTACGTCTTCTAGCACAGATACGCAGTATTTT
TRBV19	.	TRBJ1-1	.	CATRQQESMNTEAFF	TGTGCCACTCGCCAACAGGAGTCGATGAACACTGAAGCTTTCTTT